The 3 T cell receptor beta chains reported below all come from one sample, sequenced in a study of T cells after yellow fever vaccination (dated by TCRdb to between 2019 and 2020). The sample's treatment or condition label is to be understood as: live attenuated yellow fever vaccine strain. The library was prepared using 5' RACE. The instrument given in TCRdb is Illumina HiSeq 2500. Using fastp trimming at Q25 and MiXCR clonotype assembly, TCRdb reanalyzed the public sequencing data and kept in-frame beta chains. Rows are unified per CDR3 protein, each entry keeping the most common DNA and genes. Here the sample has 300,000 to 450,000 distinct CDR3 sequences; around 8.1% occur a single time. The top ten hold 17% of the sample. The specimen comprised PBMCs, sampled about 41 days after the first yellow fever vaccination. These receptors were collected from a man aged 18-30 years who received the YFV17D yellow fever vaccine.

V and J are TRBV7-2 and TRBJ2-7; 10 bases fit TRBD1. J was trimmed by 6 bases and V by 4 bases; bases with no gene match: 9. There are 15 residues in the CDR3. Germline V gene lookup returns CDR1 SGHTA and CDR2 FQGNSA. As DNA, the CDR3 is TGTGCCAGCAGCTCCCAAGCCGGGACAGGGGTCGAGCAGTACTTC. Protein sequence: CASSSQAGTGVEQYF. The full variable domain, completed using reference TRBV7-2 and TRBJ2-7, is GAGVSQSPSNKVTEKGKDVELRCDPISGHTALYWYRQSLGQGLEFLIYFQGNSAPDKSGLPSDRFSAERTGGSVSTLTIQRTQQEDSAVYLCASSSQAGTGVEQYFGPGTRLTVT.

The chain is built from TRBV6-5 and TRBJ1-5; D ambiguous. CDR3 length: 12 amino acids. CDR1 MNHEY and CDR2 SVGAGI come from the germline V gene. Trimming took 8 bases from V and 3 from J, leaving 8 bases between them. CDR3 protein: CASGIPNQPQHF. CDR3 nucleotide sequence: TGTGCCAGCGGGATACCCAATCAGCCCCAGCATTTT.

The sample holds a few counts of this clonotype. The CDR3 nucleotides are TGCAGTGCCAGGGACGGCTACGAGCAGTACTTC. The encoded protein is CSARDGYEQYF. The rearrangement links TRBV20-1 to TRBJ2-7; possibly TRBD1 or TRBD2 for D (5 bases each). This CDR3 is 11 amino acids long. The germline CDR1 and CDR2 sequences are DFQATT and SNEGSKA (reference sequence). With 6 bases removed from V and 3 bases from J, the gap between germline ends came to 9 bases.